This TCR beta chain was observed in a study of T cell clones after liver transplantation. V was shortened by 2 bases and J by 13 bases, with 11 bases between the two germline ends. The CDR3 has 11 amino acids. Germline V gene sequence: CDR1 MDHEN, CDR2 SYDVKM. Repertoires were generated with immunoSEQ multiplex PCR, while TCRdb's copy carries only in-frame clones and drops some. The sample includes more than 70,000 clones, less than 85% of them seen just once. Source: CD4+ T cells from blood, taken at the 22-month timepoint. The rearrangement uses TRBV28 and TRBJ1-2; D is uncertain. The receptor comes from a human patient who received a liver transplant. Some T cells may be transferred from the graft donor. The CDR3 is CASSLEWALTF. The DNA for the CDR3 is TGTGCCAGCAGTTTAGAGTGGGCACTCACCTTC.